The clone carrying this T cell receptor (beta chain) was recorded a few times. The germline V gene encodes CDR1 MNHNS and CDR2 SASEGT. Trimming removed 11 bases from V and 0 bases from J, with 11 bases in between. The CDR3 runs 13 residues. The data belong to a study of T cells in Graves' hyperthyroidism and ophthalmopathy. Authors of the study amplified TCR beta CDR3 regions from RNA transcripts. An initial round of RT-PCR targeting the TCR CDR3 relied on the HTBI primer set. TCRdb ran MiXCR on the multiplex PCR reads and lists one entry per CDR3 protein. The sample records approximately 300,000 distinct CDR3 sequences, about a sixth being singletons.

Sequencing was done on a sample of blood. The source of this sequence is an older woman with Graves' ophthalmopathy. The chain has TRBV6-1 and TRBJ1-3; the D gene is possibly TRBD1 (6 bases). The chain's CDR3 is CACGQTSGNTIYF. In DNA, the CDR3 is TGTGCCTGCGGACAGACCTCTGGAAACACCATATATTTT.